This T cell receptor beta chain was captured by sequencing in a study of response to subunit inactivated influenza vaccine. Study observations and caveats: Authors suggested few new T cells are recruited by each seasonal influenza vaccination.

The V gene lost 3 bases and the J gene lost 0 bases, with 5 bases spanning the gap. This CDR3 region has 14 residues. Of note for this clonotype: No antigen is known for it. This may stem from a read error, because a much larger clone lies one nucleotide away.

TCRdb fed the RT-PCR reads into MiXCR, producing one record per CDR3 protein. The table shows 450,000 to 700,000 distinct CDR3 sequences, with less than 15% occurring only once. The sample was PBMCs from blood, taken 11 to 12 days after vaccination. This sequence was found in a man aged 45 to 65 who received an inactivated influenza vaccine. This chain joins TRBV12-3 or TRBV12-4 and TRBJ2-2; D gene uncertain. CDR3 bases: TGTGCCAGCAGTTTTCTATCGAACACCGGGGAGCTGTTTTTT. This encodes CASSFLSNTGELFF.